Following are 20 T cell receptor beta chains from one sample sequenced in a study of T-cell reconstitution after alpha-beta-depleted transplantation in children. Unique molecular identifiers featured in how the TCRbeta library was prepared. A single record per CDR3 protein comes from TCRdb applying MiXCR to the PCR reads. The table records about 980,000 distinct CDR3 sequences, roughly 29% of them present only once. The specimen was PBMCs, mostly from graft donor cells, collected 360 days after TCRalphabeta/CD19-depleted stem cell transplant. The receptors originated from a boy in the first two years of life who had a stem cell transplant for SCID, so the T cells may come from the graft donor.

This clonotype was recorded a few times. This rearrangement joins TRBV12-3 or TRBV12-4 to TRBJ2-7; 11 positions match TRBD1. The ends lost 6 bases at V and 4 bases at J; junction bases unmatched: 8. The CDR3 has 15 residues. In DNA, the CDR3 is TGTGCCAGCAGGGGAACCGGGACAGGGGGGTACGAGCAGTACTTC. Translation: CASRGTGTGGYEQYF.

The chain recombines TRBV15 with TRBJ2-1, with TRBD2 matching over 7 bases. The length of the CDR3 is 15 residues. Germline CDR1 reads LNHNV; CDR2 reads YYDKDF (reference sequence). The V gene end was trimmed by 0 bases and the J gene end by 4 bases; junction bases not matched to a gene: 3. This chain's CDR3 is CATSRDGRGYNEQFF. The CDR3 DNA sequence: TGTGCCACCAGCAGAGATGGGCGGGGGTACAATGAGCAGTTCTTC.

This clonotype has only a few counts. The chain uses TRBV10-3 and TRBJ1-1, with no clear D. Trimming removed 3 bases at V and 3 bases at J, with 11 bases between. Germline V gives CDR1 ENHRY, CDR2 SYGVKD. The CDR3 consists of 14 residues. This CDR3 is CAISDQAGDTEAFF. CDR3 sequence (DNA): TGTGCCATCAGTGACCAGGCCGGGGACACTGAAGCTTTCTTT.

This chain links TRBV4-1 with TRBJ2-7; TRBD1 aligns across 10 bases. V lost 0 bases and J lost 7; bases outside the gene matches: 6. This CDR3 spans 15 amino acids. Germline CDR1 and CDR2: MGHRA and YSYEKL. The CDR3 nucleotides read TGCGCCAGCAGCCAAGATTATAGGACAGGGGGGGAGCAGTACTTC. Its protein is CASSQDYRTGGEQYF.

The chain has TRBV28 and TRBJ1-1; tentative D call: TRBD1 (6 bases). CDR3 length: 15 amino acids. Trimming removed 4 bases from V and 0 bases from J, with 12 bases in between. Germline values: CDR1 MDHEN, CDR2 SYDVKM. CDR3 protein: CASSSKGDMNTEAFF. DNA for the CDR3: TGTGCCAGCAGTTCCAAGGGGGACATGAACACTGAAGCTTTCTTT.

This sequence joins TRBV15 and TRBJ2-3, with D tentatively TRBD1 (5 bases). CDR1 LNHNV and CDR2 YYDKDF come from the germline V gene (reference sequence). The ends were cut back, 3 bases at V and 1 base at J, with 14 bases in the middle. The CDR3 runs 16 residues. CDR3 in amino acids: CATSRQGERRTDTQYF. Here the CDR3 DNA reads TGTGCCACCAGCAGGCAGGGCGAGAGGCGCACAGATACGCAGTATTTT.

The chain uses TRBV11-2 and TRBJ2-1, with unresolved D. V was pared by 2 bases and J by 1 base, with 9 bases between. Germline values: CDR1 SGHAT, CDR2 FQNNGV. The CDR3 runs to 15 residues. The CDR3 is CASSLFTASYNEQFF. For the CDR3, the DNA is TGTGCCAGCAGCTTATTTACAGCTTCCTACAATGAGCAGTTCTTC. Complete variable domain (other parts from reference TRBV11-2 and TRBJ2-1): EAGVAQSPRYKIIEKRQSVAFWCNPISGHATLYWYQQILGQGPKLLIQFQNNGVVDDSQLPKDRFSAERLKGVDSTLKIQPAKLEDSAVYLCASSLFTASYNEQFFGPGTRLTVL.

This sequence joins TRBV20-1 and TRBJ1-2; 10 bases fit TRBD1. V lost 6 bases to trimming and J lost 7 bases; unmatched junction nucleotides: 8. Per germline, CDR1 DFQATT and CDR2 SNEGSKA (reference sequence). This CDR3 comprises 13 residues. The CDR3 DNA reads TGCAGTGCCGGGGACAGGGGTTCGGGTGGCTACACCTTC. As protein: CSAGDRGSGGYTF.

The CDR3 bases are TGTGCCAGCAGCAACCTAGCGGGGGGGGGCACAGATACGCAGTATTTT. It encodes CASSNLAGGGTDTQYF. The rearrangement uses TRBV7-2 and TRBJ2-3; 12 bases match TRBD2. The V gene end was trimmed by 5 bases and the J gene end by 1 base; junction bases not matched to a gene: 4. This CDR3 comprises 16 residues. Germline V gene data show CDR1 as SGHTA and CDR2 as FQGNSA.

This clonotype was counted only a few times. V is TRBV29-1 and J is TRBJ2-7; perhaps TRBD1 as D (6 bases). The CDR3 contains 14 residues. Germline CDR1 SQVTM, CDR2 ANQGSEA. V was clipped by 4 bases and J by 2 bases, with 15 bases between them. CDR3 nucleotide sequence: TGCAGCGTTGGGTTACAGGGAAATGCCTACGAGCAGTACTTC. Protein: CSVGLQGNAYEQYF.

This clonotype was detected once. This sequence joins TRBV20-1 and TRBJ2-3, with D possibly matching TRBD2 (6 bases). Germline V CDR1 and CDR2: DFQATT, SNEGSKA (reference sequence). With 3 bases removed from V and 2 bases from J, the gap between germline ends came to 15 bases. This CDR3 comprises 15 residues. CDR3 region: CSASYLAGPTDTQYF. CDR3 nucleotides: TGCAGTGCTAGTTATTTGGCGGGGCCCACAGATACGCAGTATTTT.

The chain carries TRBV12-3 or TRBV12-4 and TRBJ2-7; the D gene is possibly TRBD2 (6 bases). The germline V and J ends were trimmed by 5 bases and 3 bases, with 14 bases remaining between them. The CDR3 covers 14 residues. DNA of the CDR3: TGTGCCAGCAGTCCGACGGGACTCAACTACGAGCAGTACTTC. Its protein product is CASSPTGLNYEQYF.

This clonotype has ten or more counts. The rearrangement uses TRBV20-1 and TRBJ2-1, with D tentatively TRBD2 (6 bases). Per the germline V gene, CDR1 is DFQATT and CDR2 is SNEGSKA (reference sequence). Trimming took 3 bases from V and 3 from J, leaving 6 bases between them. The CDR3 has 12 amino acids. The CDR3 protein is CSARGGYNEQFF. The DNA of the CDR3 is TGCAGTGCTAGGGGGGGCTACAATGAGCAGTTCTTC.

This rearrangement joins TRBV6-1 to TRBJ2-1; tentative D call: TRBD2 (7 bases). The V gene's germline CDR1 is MNHNS and CDR2 SASEGT. Deletions cut 8 bases from V and 3 bases from J, with 17 bases between. The CDR3 length is 15 residues. CDR3 in DNA: TGTGCCAGCTTCGGTCGGGGGGCCAACTACAATGAGCAGTTCTTC. Residues: CASFGRGANYNEQFF.

The chain carries TRBV15 and TRBJ2-3; D uncertain. The CDR3 covers 17 residues. Trimming pared 5 bases from V and 2 bases from J, leaving 20 bases between. Germline CDR1 and CDR2: LNHNV and YYDKDF (reference sequence). The CDR3: CATSGNPLISDTDTQYF. The CDR3 region has the DNA TGTGCCACCAGCGGAAATCCGTTGATATCTGACACAGATACGCAGTATTTT.

This clonotype was seen a handful of times. The J gene is TRBJ2-5, the V gene TRBV12-3 or TRBV12-4, with 9 bases that match TRBD2. J was trimmed by 6 bases and V by 4 bases; bases with no gene match: 12. The CDR3 consists of 16 residues. This chain's CDR3 is CASSSRRLAGFQTQYF. The DNA for the CDR3 is TGTGCCAGCAGTTCAAGGCGGCTAGCGGGGTTCCAGACCCAGTACTTC.

This rearrangement joins TRBV15 to TRBJ2-1; 7 bases are shared with TRBD1. Germline loops: CDR1 LNHNV, CDR2 YYDKDF (reference sequence). The CDR3 has 15 residues. V lost 3 bases and J lost 1; bases outside the gene matches: 3. CDR3 residues: CATSRTGRSYNEQFF. DNA of the CDR3: TGTGCCACCAGCAGGACAGGGCGATCCTACAATGAGCAGTTCTTC.

This clonotype was observed many times. This CDR3 is CSDQTPQGDTEAFF. The CDR3 DNA reads TGCAGCGACCAAACCCCCCAGGGGGACACTGAAGCTTTCTTT. V usage is TRBV29-1 and J usage is TRBJ1-1; 7 bases are shared with TRBD1. Germline CDR1 and CDR2: SQVTM and ANQGSEA. This CDR3 has 14 amino acids. V lost 7 bases and J lost 3; bases outside the gene matches: 11.

This clonotype occurred a few times. This chain links TRBV25-1 with TRBJ2-1; 14 bases are a match to TRBD2. Per germline, CDR1 MGHDK and CDR2 SYGVNS. V was pared by 1 base and J by 10 bases, with 9 bases of the junction left unmatched. The CDR3 runs to 17 residues. CDR3 in amino acids: CASSESPGLAGVREQFF. The CDR3, as DNA: TGTGCCAGCAGTGAATCCCCGGGACTAGCGGGGGTCAGGGAGCAGTTCTTC.

The chain is built from TRBV4-3 and TRBJ1-2; 8 nucleotides align to TRBD1. The CDR3 contains 14 residues. The V segment lost 8 bases and the J segment 4 bases; nucleotides outside the gene matches: 9. Germline CDR1 is LGHNA and CDR2 is YSLEER. The CDR3 nucleotides read TGCGCCAGCGGCGGAGCAGGGGGCGCCTATGGCTACACCTTC. Translating it yields CASGGAGGAYGYTF.